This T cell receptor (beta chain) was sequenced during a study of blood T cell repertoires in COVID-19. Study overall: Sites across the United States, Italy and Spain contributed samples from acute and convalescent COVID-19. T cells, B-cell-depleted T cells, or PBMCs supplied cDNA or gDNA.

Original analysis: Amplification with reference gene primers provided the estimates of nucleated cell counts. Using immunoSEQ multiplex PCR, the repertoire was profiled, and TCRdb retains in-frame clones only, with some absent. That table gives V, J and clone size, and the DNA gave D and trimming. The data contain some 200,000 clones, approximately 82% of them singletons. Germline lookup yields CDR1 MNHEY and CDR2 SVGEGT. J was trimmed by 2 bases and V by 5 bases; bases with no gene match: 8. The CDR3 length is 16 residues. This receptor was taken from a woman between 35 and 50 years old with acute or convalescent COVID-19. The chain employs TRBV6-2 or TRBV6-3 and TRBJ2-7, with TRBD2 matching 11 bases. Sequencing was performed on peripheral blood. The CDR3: CASSRLAGGPTYEQYF. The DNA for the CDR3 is TGTGCCAGCAGTCGTCTAGCGGGAGGACCTACCTACGAGCAGTACTTC.